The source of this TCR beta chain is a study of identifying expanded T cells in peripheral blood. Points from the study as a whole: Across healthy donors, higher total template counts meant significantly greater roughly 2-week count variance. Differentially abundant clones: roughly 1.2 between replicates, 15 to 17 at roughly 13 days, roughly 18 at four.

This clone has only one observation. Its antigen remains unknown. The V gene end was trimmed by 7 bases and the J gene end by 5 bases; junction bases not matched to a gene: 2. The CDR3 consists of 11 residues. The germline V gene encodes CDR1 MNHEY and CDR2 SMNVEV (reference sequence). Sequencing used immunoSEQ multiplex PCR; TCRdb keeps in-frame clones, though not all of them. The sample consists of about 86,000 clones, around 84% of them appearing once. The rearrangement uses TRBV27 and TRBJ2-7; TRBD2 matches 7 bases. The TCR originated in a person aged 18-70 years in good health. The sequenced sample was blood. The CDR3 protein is CASKGGDEQYF. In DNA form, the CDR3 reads TGTGCCAGCAAGGGAGGGGACGAGCAGTACTTC.